These 13 T cell receptor beta chains originate from one sample sequenced in a study of monozygotic twins with cystic fibrosis. Assay used: immunoSEQ multiplex PCR; TCRdb lists only in-frame clones, some missing. This sample has under 40,000 clones, with just over 95% found just once. Sequenced input: blood. Receptor source: a girl under 10 years old with cystic fibrosis.

The chain is built from TRBV6-5 and TRBJ1-4; D remains ambiguous. The ends were cut back, 6 bases at V and 10 bases at J, with 18 bases in the middle. Per germline, CDR1 MNHEY and CDR2 SVGAGI. This CDR3 is 14 amino acids long. The CDR3 sequence is CASRQTGTSGKLFF. The CDR3, as DNA: TGTGCCAGCAGACAGACCGGCACTTCCGGAAAACTGTTTTTT.

This chain links TRBV9 with TRBJ1-1; tentatively, D is TRBD1 (5 bases). The CDR3 sequence is 15 residues long. Deletions cut 3 bases from V and 1 base from J, with 13 bases between. Germline-derived CDR1 and CDR2 are SGDLS and YYNGEE. The CDR3 DNA sequence: TGTGCCAGCAGCGCCGTACAGGCGGGGAACACTGAAGCTTTCTTT. Its translation: CASSAVQAGNTEAFF. Drawing the rest from reference TRBV9 and TRBJ1-1, the complete variable domain is DSGVTQTPKHLITATGQRVTLRCSPRSGDLSVYWYQQSLDQGLQFLIQYYNGEERAKGNILERFSAQQFPDLHSELNLSSLELGDSALYFCASSAVQAGNTEAFFGQGTRLTVV.

This clone was picked up a small number of times. This chain connects TRBV5-1 to TRBJ1-2; D uncertain. The V end was cut by 0 bases, the J end by 3 bases, with 9 bases between. This CDR3 has 14 residues. Germline assignment: CDR1 SGHRS and CDR2 YFSETQ. The DNA for the CDR3 is TGCGCCAGCAGCTTGGACCCTCGGGACTATGGCTACACCTTC. It translates to CASSLDPRDYGYTF.

The chain links TRBV7-9 to TRBJ2-6; D perhaps matches TRBD2 (5 bases). The CDR3 contains 16 residues. The V gene lost 4 bases and the J gene lost 4 bases, with 14 bases spanning the gap. Germline lookup yields CDR1 SEHNR and CDR2 FQNEAQ (reference sequence). The CDR3 nucleotides are TGTGCCAGCAGCTCCCAACAGAGGGCCGGGGCCAACGTCCTGACTTTC. As protein: CASSSQQRAGANVLTF.

V gene TRBV5-6 combines with J gene TRBJ2-7, with 11 bases aligning to TRBD2. Germline V lookup: CDR1 SGHDT, CDR2 YYEEEE. CDR3 length: 15 residues. The V gene end was trimmed by 3 bases and the J gene end by 4 bases; junction bases not matched to a gene: 6. The CDR3 loop is CASSSTSGSLYEQYF. The CDR3 DNA reads as TGTGCCAGCAGCTCCACTAGCGGGAGTTTGTACGAGCAGTACTTC.

V gene TRBV30 combines with J gene TRBJ1-2, with a weak D call TRBD1 (5 bases). The CDR3 sequence is 12 residues long. V was pared by 3 bases and J by 4 bases, with 9 bases between. Germline V gene sequence: CDR1 GTSNPN, CDR2 SVGIG (reference sequence). CDR3 nucleotide sequence: TGTGCCTGGAGGGGGGACGGCTATGGCTACACCTTC. Its protein is CAWRGDGYGYTF. Full variable domain (missing parts from reference TRBV30 and TRBJ1-2): SQTIHQWPATLVQPVGSPLSLECTVEGTSNPNLYWYRQAAGRGLQLLFYSVGIGQISSEVPQNLSASRPQDRQFILSSKKLLLSDSGFYLCAWRGDGYGYTFGSGTRLTVV.

The chain combines TRBV6-1 with TRBJ1-2; 8 positions agree with TRBD1. CDR3 size: 13 residues. Trimming cost V 3 bases and J 5 bases; bases outside gene matches: 2. Germline V CDR1 and CDR2: MNHNS, SASEGT. The CDR3 protein is CASSEDRAYGYTF. The CDR3 bases are TGTGCCAGCAGTGAGGACAGGGCATATGGCTACACCTTC.

This chain joins TRBV29-1 and TRBJ1-2, with a weak D call TRBD1 (5 bases). Germline CDR1 reads SQVTM; CDR2 reads ANQGSEA. CDR3 length equals 11 residues. Trimming took 1 base from V and 6 from J, leaving 6 bases between them. The CDR3 nucleotides read TGCAGCGTTGAAGGCAGGGATGGCTACACCTTC. This translates into CSVEGRDGYTF.

In nucleotides, the CDR3 is TGTGCCAGCAGCTTATCAGGGCAGCGAGATGGCTACACCTTC. Translating gives CASSLSGQRDGYTF. This chain uses TRBV7-2 with TRBJ1-2; weak D call: TRBD1 (5 bases). Trimming took 2 bases from V and 6 from J, leaving 13 bases between them. This CDR3 spans 14 amino acids. Germline CDR1 SGHTA, CDR2 FQGNSA. The entire variable domain, with the rest obtained from reference TRBV7-2 and TRBJ1-2, is as follows: GAGVSQSPSNKVTEKGKDVELRCDPISGHTALYWYRQSLGQGLEFLIYFQGNSAPDKSGLPSDRFSAERTGGSVSTLTIQRTQQEDSAVYLCASSLSGQRDGYTFGSGTRLTVV.

The chain recombines TRBV2 with TRBJ1-2; D is uncertain. Trimming removed 6 bases at V and 2 bases at J, with 4 bases between. CDR1 and CDR2 from the germline V gene are SNHLY and FYNNEI. There are 11 residues in the CDR3. CDR3 loop: CASRANYGYTF. The CDR3 coding sequence is TGTGCCAGCAGGGCGAACTATGGCTACACCTTC.

The chain carries TRBV28 and TRBJ2-1; D perhaps matches TRBD1 (6 bases). CDR1 is MDHEN and CDR2 is SYDVKM in the germline V gene. The V end lost 5 bases, the J end lost 4 bases, and 15 bases lay between the germline ends. The CDR3 covers 15 residues. In nucleotides, the CDR3 is TGTGCCAGCAGTGGCCGGGACACTCCGTACAATGAGCAGTTCTTC. Amino acid sequence: CASSGRDTPYNEQFF.

The genes are TRBV6-6 and TRBJ2-1; 7 nucleotides align to TRBD2. CDR3 length equals 15 residues. Per the germline V gene, CDR1 is MNHNY and CDR2 is SVGAGI (reference sequence). The J segment lost 10 bases and the V segment lost 6 bases, leaving 15 bases of the junction unmatched. CDR3 protein: CASSEGGGRSAEQFF. The DNA for the CDR3 is TGTGCCAGCAGCGAGGGCGGGGGTCGATCTGCCGAGCAGTTCTTC.

The gene calls are TRBV29-1 and TRBJ1-1, with 9 bases aligning to TRBD1. The CDR3 totals 13 residues. Trimming took 4 bases from V and 2 from J; bases not matched to a gene: 2. Germline V gene lookup returns CDR1 SQVTM and CDR2 ANQGSEA. This CDR3 reads CSVGTGGNTEAFF. For the CDR3, the DNA is TGCAGCGTTGGTACAGGGGGCAACACTGAAGCTTTCTTT.